The 16 T cell receptor beta chains presented below share a single source sample, sequenced in a study of human T cells and chemical hapten exposure. Indicated time point: pre-sensitization, week 0. Described treatment: therapeutic diphenylcyclopropenone sensitization with weekly scalp DPC. TCRdb redid the calling of the RACE reads with MiXCR, one entry per CDR3 protein. There are 50,000 to 65,000 distinct CDR3 sequences in the sample; approximately 10% occur only once, and approximately 4% lies in the top ten. Specimen: whole blood, collected in connection with sensitization to the hapten diphenylcyclopropenone (DPC). All receptors derive from a woman in her forties with alopecia areata. Some clones in this sample may be carry-over from other donors' samples.

The chain links TRBV18 to TRBJ1-2, with a weak D call TRBD1 (5 bases). The length of the CDR3 is 13 residues. Germline V CDR1 and CDR2: KGHSH, LQKENI. V was trimmed by 6 bases and J by 3 bases, leaving 11 bases between them. The CDR3, as DNA: TGTGCCAGCTCGTACGCGACAGACTATGGCTACACCTTC. Its translation: CASSYATDYGYTF.

As for this clonotype: This CDR3 fails to terminate in the conserved phenylalanine or tryptophan, so it likely reflects a read error. The chain combines TRBV30 with TRBJ1-5, with D maybe TRBD1 (6 bases). The CDR3 extends over 16 amino acids. The V and J ends lost 2 bases and 0 bases respectively, with 14 bases between them. Germline CDR1 GTSNPN, CDR2 SVGIG (reference sequence). The CDR3 sequence: CAWSYGQIGSNQPQHL. For the CDR3, the DNA is TGTGCCTGGAGTTACGGACAGATTGGTAGCAATCAGCCCCAGCATTTA.

This clonotype has a handful of counts. The chain is built from TRBV11-2 and TRBJ2-3; TRBD1 is a possible D gene (6 bases). Per the germline V gene, CDR1 is SGHAT and CDR2 is FQNNGV. The length of the CDR3 is 15 residues. Between the trimmed V and J ends, which lost 4 bases and 2 bases, there was a span of 13 bases. The CDR3 loop reads CASSSTGLPTDTQYF. CDR3 coding DNA: TGTGCCAGCAGCTCGACAGGACTCCCCACAGATACGCAGTATTTT.

This sequence joins TRBV12-3 or TRBV12-4 and TRBJ2-1; possible D gene TRBD1, 6 bases. With 7 bases removed from V and 5 bases from J, the gap between germline ends came to 15 bases. CDR3 size: 14 residues. The CDR3: CASIPKGVNNEQFF. The DNA for the CDR3 is TGTGCCAGCATCCCAAAGGGGGTAAACAATGAGCAGTTCTTC.

In its sample, this clonotype was seen many times. This rearrangement joins TRBV7-9 to TRBJ1-5; 10 bases agree with TRBD1. CDR1 and CDR2 (germline): SEHNR, FQNEAQ (reference sequence). J was trimmed by 1 base and V by 10 bases; bases with no gene match: 10. The CDR3 loop spans 16 amino acids. The CDR3 nucleotides are TGTGCCAAGCGGGTAAGACAGGGGGCAAGCAATCAGCCCCAGCATTTT. Translating it yields CAKRVRQGASNQPQHF.

The table lists this clonotype with many counts. The rearrangement links TRBV6-4 to TRBJ1-5, with TRBD1 identical over 8 bases. Unmatched junction bases numbered 1, after V lost 2 bases and J lost 7 bases. Germline values: CDR1 MRHNA, CDR2 SNTAGT. The CDR3 totals 13 residues. CDR3 loop: CASSDGQGQPQHF. For the CDR3, the DNA is TGTGCCAGCAGTGACGGACAGGGACAGCCCCAGCATTTT.

The J gene is TRBJ2-1, the V gene TRBV9; 9 bases match TRBD1. With 3 bases clipped from V and 4 bases from J, the junction kept 5 bases outside the gene matches. The CDR3 spans 15 residues. Per the germline V gene, CDR1 is SGDLS and CDR2 is YYNGEE. The CDR3 sequence is CASSDRGLVYNEQFF. Here the CDR3 DNA reads TGTGCCAGCAGCGACAGGGGGCTCGTATACAATGAGCAGTTCTTC.

Concerning this clonotype: This may arise from a read error, as a much more abundant clone is one base away. The chain employs TRBV6-2 or TRBV6-3 and TRBJ1-1; perhaps TRBD1 as D (6 bases). Germline CDR1 reads MNHEY; CDR2 reads SVGEGT. CDR3 length equals 17 residues. The germline V and J ends were trimmed by 4 bases and 3 bases, with 21 bases remaining between them. The chain's CDR3 is CASSCMDGQRIYTEAFF. The CDR3 nucleotides are TGTGCCAGCAGTTGCATGGACGGACAGAGGATATACACTGAAGCTTTCTTT.

This clonotype was seen repeatedly, ten times or more. The rearrangement joins TRBV27 to TRBJ1-2; D uncertain. Germline values: CDR1 MNHEY, CDR2 SMNVEV (reference sequence). V dropped 0 bases and J dropped 5 bases, with 7 bases sitting between them. This CDR3 region has 13 residues. CDR3: CASSLSAGYGYTF. DNA for the CDR3: TGTGCCAGCAGTTTATCGGCGGGATATGGCTACACCTTC.

The rearrangement links TRBV7-9 to TRBJ2-2; maybe TRBD2 (5 bases). V was pared by 5 bases and J by 1 base, with 17 bases between. CDR1 and CDR2 from the germline V gene are SEHNR and FQNEAQ (reference sequence). The CDR3 has 17 residues. The CDR3 DNA reads TGTGCCAGCAGCGACCCTAAAGGTGGACTGAACACCGGGGAGCTGTTTTTT. It translates to CASSDPKGGLNTGELFF.

This clonotype has only a few counts. V is TRBV6-5 and J is TRBJ2-1; 8 nucleotides match TRBD2. V lost 6 bases to trimming and J lost 7 bases; unmatched junction nucleotides: 5. The germline V gene encodes CDR1 MNHEY and CDR2 SVGAGI. The CDR3 covers 13 residues. CDR3 sequence (DNA): TGTGCCAGCAGACCGACTAGCGCTAATGAGCAGTTCTTC. It encodes CASRPTSANEQFF.

In this sample, this clonotype turned up many times. The V call is TRBV29-1, the J call TRBJ2-7; D call uncertain. The CDR3 extends over 12 amino acids. Between the trimmed V and J ends, which lost 6 bases and 6 bases, there was a span of 15 bases. Germline assignment: CDR1 SQVTM and CDR2 ANQGSEA. CDR3 in DNA: TGCAGCGTCGTGGGCGAAGGGTCCGAGCAGTACTTC. This translates into CSVVGEGSEQYF.

This clonotype was seen more than once but under ten times. CDR3 sequence (DNA): TGTGCCAGCAGTGAAGAGTCAGGGGGCTTTCAGCCCCAGCATTTT. Amino acid sequence: CASSEESGGFQPQHF. V gene TRBV6-1 combines with J gene TRBJ1-5; TRBD1 matches at 8 bases. Germline V CDR1 and CDR2: MNHNS, SASEGT. The CDR3 extends over 15 amino acids. V lost 1 base, J lost 6 bases, and 5 bases stayed unmatched.

The table lists this clonotype with many counts. The chain recombines TRBV6-4 with TRBJ1-2; D is perhaps TRBD1 (5 bases). The CDR3 sequence is 15 residues long. Trimming removed 3 bases from V and 2 bases from J, with 13 bases in between. Germline CDR1 is MRHNA and CDR2 is SNTAGT. For the CDR3, the DNA is TGTGCCAGCAGTGAATCGGCAGGGCGGAACTATGGCTACACCTTC. It translates to CASSESAGRNYGYTF.

This clonotype occurred a few times. The chain is built from TRBV11-3 and TRBJ2-3; no reliable D call. Deletions cut 1 base from V and 3 bases from J, with 14 bases between. This CDR3 comprises 16 residues. Germline-derived CDR1 and CDR2 are SGHNT and YENEEA. DNA of the CDR3: TGTGCCAGCAGCTTAGCATCCGACCCTGGGACAGATACGCAGTATTTT. This translates into CASSLASDPGTDTQYF.

The rearrangement links TRBV11-3 to TRBJ2-3; TRBD2 matches 15 bases. The CDR3 sequence is 15 residues long. The J segment lost 8 bases and the V segment lost 5 bases, leaving 5 bases of the junction unmatched. Germline CDR1 is SGHNT and CDR2 is YENEEA. In DNA, the CDR3 is TGTGCCAGCAGCGAGGGGACTAGCGGGAGGAGTACGCAGTATTTT. This codes for CASSEGTSGRSTQYF.